This T cell receptor (beta chain) derives from a study of tumor-infiltrating lymphocytes in primary liver carcinoma. Study summary: Surgeons treated the primary liver carcinoma of the patients by surgical resection. Aged between 30 and 69 years, the patients were men and women. Tumors, staged T1-T3 N0M0, spanned about 4 to 10 cm. General study results and limits: Overlap in tumor-adjacent and tumor-blood pairs fell below that of tumor region pairs.

TCR beta cDNA was prepared out of roughly 490 ng total RNA by means of a constant-region primer. Slightly modified ARM-PCR with three nested multiplex PCR rounds yielded TCR beta libraries. Rounds one and two of PCR, each of 10 to 11 cycles, were primed with TRBV1-TRBV30 forward primers and a C-beta reverse primer. TCRdb re-derived calls from the multiplex PCR reads in MiXCR, one entry per CDR3 protein. The sample contains approximately 310,000 distinct CDR3 sequences, around three fifths of which appear only once. The researchers obtained blood RNA from unsorted whole blood and also extracted germline DNA. This clonotype turned up a few times. Antigen: not known. One end of the junction varies from germline; a read error may be responsible. The CDR3 covers 13 residues. Germline-derived CDR1 and CDR2 are SGHAT and FQNNGV.

The chain couples TRBV11-2 to TRBJ1-1, with D unclear. The sequence was obtained from a man in his forties with primary liver carcinoma and hepatitis B virus infection. Source material: peripheral blood. CDR3: CASSLHSLTEAFF. The CDR3 region has the DNA TGTGCCAGCAGCCTACATTCGCTCACTGAAGCTTTCTTC.